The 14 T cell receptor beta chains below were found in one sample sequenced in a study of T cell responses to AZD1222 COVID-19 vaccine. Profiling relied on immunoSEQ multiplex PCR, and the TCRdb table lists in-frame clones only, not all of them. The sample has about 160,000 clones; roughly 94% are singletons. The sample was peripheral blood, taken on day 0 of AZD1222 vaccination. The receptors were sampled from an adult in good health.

The CDR3 loop reads CASSYSARYRNEQFF. CDR3 nucleotides: TGTGCCAGCAGTTACTCGGCGAGGTACCGCAATGAGCAGTTCTTC. The chain uses TRBV6-5 and TRBJ2-1; D is unclear. This CDR3 has 15 residues. Germline CDR1 and CDR2: MNHEY and SVGAGI. V gave up 0 bases and J gave up 6 bases, with 12 bases separating them.

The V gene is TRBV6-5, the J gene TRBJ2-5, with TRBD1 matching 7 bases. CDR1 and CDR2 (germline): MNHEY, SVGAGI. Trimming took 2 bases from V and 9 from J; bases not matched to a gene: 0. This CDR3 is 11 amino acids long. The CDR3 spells CASSYQGAQYF. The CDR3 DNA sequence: TGTGCCAGCAGTTACCAGGGGGCCCAGTACTTC.

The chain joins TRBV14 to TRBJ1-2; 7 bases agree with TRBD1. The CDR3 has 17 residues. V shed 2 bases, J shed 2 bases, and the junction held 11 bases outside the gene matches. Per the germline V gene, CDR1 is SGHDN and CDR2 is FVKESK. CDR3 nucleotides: TGTGCCAGCAGCCAACTTATTTCCGGGACAGCCAACTATGGCTACACCTTC. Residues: CASSQLISGTANYGYTF.

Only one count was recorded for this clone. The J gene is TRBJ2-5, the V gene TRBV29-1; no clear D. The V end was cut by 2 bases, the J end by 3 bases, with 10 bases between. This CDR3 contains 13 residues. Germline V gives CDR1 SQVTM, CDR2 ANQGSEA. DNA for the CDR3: TGCAGCGTTGAACGGCAGACCAAAGAGACCCAGTACTTC. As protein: CSVERQTKETQYF.

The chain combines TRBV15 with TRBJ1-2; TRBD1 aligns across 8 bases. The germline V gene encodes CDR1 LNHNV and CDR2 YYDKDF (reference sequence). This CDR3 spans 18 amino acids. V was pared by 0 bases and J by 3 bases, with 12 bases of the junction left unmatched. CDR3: CATSRDSGGTGGDYGYTF. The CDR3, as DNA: TGTGCCACCAGCAGAGATTCGGGTGGGACAGGCGGGGACTATGGCTACACCTTC.

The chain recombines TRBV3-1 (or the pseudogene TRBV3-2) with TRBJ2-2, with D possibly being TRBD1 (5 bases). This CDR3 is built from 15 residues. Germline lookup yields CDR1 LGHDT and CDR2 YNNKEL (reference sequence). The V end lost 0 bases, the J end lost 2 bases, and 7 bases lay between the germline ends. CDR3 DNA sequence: TGTGCCAGCAGCCAAGACAGGGTTAACACCGGGGAGCTGTTTTTT. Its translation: CASSQDRVNTGELFF.

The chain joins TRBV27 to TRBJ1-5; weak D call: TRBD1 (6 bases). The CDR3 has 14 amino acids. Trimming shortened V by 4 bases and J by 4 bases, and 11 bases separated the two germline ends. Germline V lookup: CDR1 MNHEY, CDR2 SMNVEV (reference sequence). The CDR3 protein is CASSWGASNQPQHF. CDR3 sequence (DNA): TGTGCCAGCAGTTGGGGGGCATCTAATCAGCCCCAGCATTTT.

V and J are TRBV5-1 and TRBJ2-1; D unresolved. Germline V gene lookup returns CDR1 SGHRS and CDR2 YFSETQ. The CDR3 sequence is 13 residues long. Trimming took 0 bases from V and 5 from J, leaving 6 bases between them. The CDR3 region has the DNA TGCGCCAGCAGCTTGGCCAGAAACAATGAGCAGTTCTTC. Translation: CASSLARNNEQFF.

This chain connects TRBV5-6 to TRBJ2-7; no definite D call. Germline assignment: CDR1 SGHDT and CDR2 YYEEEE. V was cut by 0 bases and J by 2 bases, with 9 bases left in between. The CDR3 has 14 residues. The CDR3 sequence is CASSLGHSTYEQYV. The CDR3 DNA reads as TGTGCCAGCAGCTTGGGTCACAGCACCTACGAGCAGTACGTC.

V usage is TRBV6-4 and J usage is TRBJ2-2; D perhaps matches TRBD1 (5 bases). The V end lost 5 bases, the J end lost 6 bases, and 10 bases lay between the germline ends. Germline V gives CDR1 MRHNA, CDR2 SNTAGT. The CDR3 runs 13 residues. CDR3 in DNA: TGTGCCAGCAGTTCACAGGCGTCCGGGGAGCTGTTTTTT. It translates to CASSSQASGELFF.

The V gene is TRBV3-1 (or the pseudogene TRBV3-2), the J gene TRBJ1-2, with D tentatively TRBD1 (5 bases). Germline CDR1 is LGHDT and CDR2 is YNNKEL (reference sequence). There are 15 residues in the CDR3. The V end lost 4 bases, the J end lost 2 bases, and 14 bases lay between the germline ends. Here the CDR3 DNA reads TGTGCCAGCAGCCGACTGGGGGTGGGGAACTATGGCTACACCTTC. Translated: CASSRLGVGNYGYTF.

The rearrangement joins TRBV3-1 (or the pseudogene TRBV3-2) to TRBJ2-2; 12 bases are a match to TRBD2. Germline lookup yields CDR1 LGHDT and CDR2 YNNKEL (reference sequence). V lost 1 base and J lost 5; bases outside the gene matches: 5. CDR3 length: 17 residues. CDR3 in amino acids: CASSQGLAGVETGELFF. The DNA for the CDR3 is TGTGCCAGCAGCCAAGGACTAGCGGGAGTAGAAACCGGGGAGCTGTTTTTT.

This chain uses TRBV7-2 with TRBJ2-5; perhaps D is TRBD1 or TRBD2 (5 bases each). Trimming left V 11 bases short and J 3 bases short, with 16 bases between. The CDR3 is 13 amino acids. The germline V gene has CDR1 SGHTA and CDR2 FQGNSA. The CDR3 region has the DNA TGTGCCGGTACCGGGGCAGGGAAAGAGACCCAGTACTTC. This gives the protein CAGTGAGKETQYF.

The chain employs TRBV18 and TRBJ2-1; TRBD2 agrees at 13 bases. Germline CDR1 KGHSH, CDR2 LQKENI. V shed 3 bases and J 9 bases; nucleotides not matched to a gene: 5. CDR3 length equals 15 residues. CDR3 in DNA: TGTGCCAGCTCACCCCCGGGACTAGCGGGACCTGAGCAGTTCTTC. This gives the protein CASSPPGLAGPEQFF. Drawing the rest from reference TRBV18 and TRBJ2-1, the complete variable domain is NAGVMQNPRHLVRRRGQEARLRCSPMKGHSHVYWYRQLPEEGLKFMVYLQKENIIDESGMPKERFSAEFPKEGPSILRIQQVVRGDSAAYFCASSPPGLAGPEQFFGPGTRLTVL.